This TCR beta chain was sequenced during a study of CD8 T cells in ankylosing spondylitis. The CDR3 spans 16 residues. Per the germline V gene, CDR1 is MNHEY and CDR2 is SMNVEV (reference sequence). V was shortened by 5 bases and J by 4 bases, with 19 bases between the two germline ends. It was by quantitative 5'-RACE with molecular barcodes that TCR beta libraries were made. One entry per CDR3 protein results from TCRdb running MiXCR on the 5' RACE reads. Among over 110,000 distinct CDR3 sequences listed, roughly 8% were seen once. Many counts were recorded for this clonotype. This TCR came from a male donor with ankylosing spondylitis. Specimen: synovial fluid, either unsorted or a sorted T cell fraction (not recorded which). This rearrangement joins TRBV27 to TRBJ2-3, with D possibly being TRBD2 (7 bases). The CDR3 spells CASSHGGLAAADTQYF. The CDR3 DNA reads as TGTGCCAGCAGTCATGGGGGGCTAGCGGCGGCAGATACGCAGTATTTT.